This paragraph covers one T cell receptor beta chain sequence. Since no conserved phenylalanine or tryptophan closes the CDR3, a read error is the likely cause. The sample originates from a study of tumor-infiltrating lymphocytes in primary liver carcinoma. Across the whole study: Both sexes were represented among patients, who were 30 to 69 years old.

Unsorted whole blood yielded blood RNA, and germline DNA was extracted as well. The CDR3 spans 13 residues. Per germline, CDR1 MNHEY and CDR2 SVGAGI. Starting material of approximately 500 ng total RNA yielded TCR beta cDNA via a constant-region primer. Three-round nested multiplex PCR performed with slightly modified ARM-PCR produced the TCR beta libraries. TRBV1-TRBV30 forward primers and a C-beta reverse primer were used in the first two PCR rounds, which each ran for about 10 cycles. TCRdb analysed the multiplex PCR reads with MiXCR anew, one entry per CDR3 protein. This sample carries hundreds of thousands of distinct CDR3 sequences, more than 55% of them seen once, and the ten largest clones take 15% to 20%.

The TCR comes from a woman aged 25 to 39 with primary liver carcinoma and hepatitis B virus infection. The V gene is TRBV6-5, the J gene TRBJ2-7, with D perhaps given as TRBD1 or TRBD2 (5 bases each). The sample taken for sequencing was peripheral blood. The CDR3 region is CAAYQGEGNDQYS. The CDR3 DNA reads TGTGCCGCTTATCAGGGAGAGGGAAACGACCAGTACTCC.